The subject of this entry is one T cell receptor beta chain. What it binds is not known. The sample originates from a study of shared clonotypes between healthy human individuals. Study-level points and caveats: Among donors, clonotype sharing was expected to be affected by sequencing depth. It was observed that approximately 5% of naive CD4 clonotypes were shared across a handful of donors. Researchers found naive subsets generally carried larger estimated richness than memory subsets.

The assay was immunoSEQ multiplex PCR, and TCRdb's table has in-frame clones only and misses some. Found here are more than 400,000 clones, 90% to 96% of them singletons; the top ten hold approximately 0.06%. There are 18 residues in the CDR3. V lost 1 base to trimming and J lost 9 bases, with 27 bases between them. Germline V gene data show CDR1 as KGHSH and CDR2 as LQKENI. The genes are TRBV18 and TRBJ2-5, with a tentative D call TRBD1 (7 bases). Specimen: naive CD4+ T cells sorted from blood. Stated subset: CD45RA+ positively selected. The origin of this receptor is a woman in her 30s in good health. CDR3 DNA: TGTGCCAGCTCACCACGGGGGGACAGCTTCGGTGGCGAGGGGGCCCAGTACTTC. Translated: CASSPRGDSFGGEGAQYF.